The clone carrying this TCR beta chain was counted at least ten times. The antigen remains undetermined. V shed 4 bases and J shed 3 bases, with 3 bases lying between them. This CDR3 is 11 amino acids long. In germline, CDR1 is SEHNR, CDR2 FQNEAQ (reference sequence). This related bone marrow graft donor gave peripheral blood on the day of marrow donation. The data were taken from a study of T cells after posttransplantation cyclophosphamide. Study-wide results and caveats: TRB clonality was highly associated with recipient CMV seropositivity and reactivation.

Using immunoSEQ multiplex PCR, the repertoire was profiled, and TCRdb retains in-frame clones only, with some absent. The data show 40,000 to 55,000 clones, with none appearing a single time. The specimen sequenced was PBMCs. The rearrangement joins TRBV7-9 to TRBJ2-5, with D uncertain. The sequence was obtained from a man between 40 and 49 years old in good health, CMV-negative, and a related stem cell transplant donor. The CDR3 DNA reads TGTGCCAGCAGCTCCGAAGAGACCCAGTACTTC. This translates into CASSSEETQYF.